This TCR beta chain stems from a study of T-cell memory formation after mild COVID-19. Study-level background: TCR clusters were mostly confined to one donor each. Study results and caveats: The study found contracting CD4+ clones mainly in CM and EM and contracting CD8+ clones in EMRA. Contracting clones, day 15 to 85, had balanced CD4/CD8, and later expanders favored CD4+.

This clonotype has more than one count but fewer than ten. As yet, its antigen is unknown. The V end was cut by 6 bases, the J end by 0 bases, with 11 bases between. This CDR3 is built from 14 residues. Germline assignment: CDR1 MNHEY and CDR2 SVGEGT. Constant-segment primers were used for 5'RACE, and the resulting TCR alpha and TCR beta cDNA libraries carried sample barcodes and UMIs. TCRdb reanalysed the 5' RACE reads using MiXCR and keeps one entry per CDR3 protein. The sample contains around 300,000 distinct CDR3 sequences, 13% of which appear only once. The receptor was isolated from a man younger than 35 who had mild COVID-19 (a few samples of this study predate the infection). Cell type and time point are not known. Material for sequencing was PBMCs or a T cell subset sorted from them (not recorded which). The gene calls are TRBV6-2 or TRBV6-3 and TRBJ1-1; D call uncertain. This chain's CDR3 is CASRYRQMNTEAFF. CDR3 DNA: TGTGCCAGCAGATACCGGCAGATGAACACTGAAGCTTTCTTT.